Below, 13 T cell receptor beta chains from the same sample are listed, as sequenced in a study of T cell responses to AZD1222 COVID-19 vaccine. Only in-frame clones appear in the TCRdb table, and some are missing; sequencing was by immunoSEQ multiplex PCR. The table has about 220,000 clones, 90% to 95% seen once. Material: peripheral blood, obtained on day 0 of MenACWY control vaccination. The origin of the receptors is an adult in good health.

The chain joins TRBV24-1 to TRBJ1-1; 10 nucleotides agree with TRBD1. With 7 bases clipped from V and 6 bases from J, the junction kept 7 bases outside the gene matches. The CDR3 runs 14 residues. Germline CDR1 KGHDR, CDR2 SFDVKD. CDR3 in amino acids: CATRGGTGESEAFF. As DNA, the CDR3 is TGTGCCACCAGAGGGGGGACAGGGGAGTCTGAAGCTTTCTTT.

This chain connects TRBV7-3 to TRBJ2-1; D might be TRBD1 (8 bases). CDR3 length equals 16 residues. Trimming cost V 1 base and J 4 bases, with 14 bases left between them. The germline CDR1 and CDR2 sequences are SGHTA and FQGTGA. DNA of the CDR3: TGTGCCAGCAGCTTAAAAGCGGGACAGGCTTACAATGAGCAGTTCTTC. Amino acid sequence: CASSLKAGQAYNEQFF. The entire variable domain, with the rest obtained from reference TRBV7-3 and TRBJ2-1, is as follows: GAGVSQTPSNKVTEKGKYVELRCDPISGHTALYWYRQSLGQGPEFLIYFQGTGAADDSGLPNDRFFAVRPEGSVSTLKIQRTERGDSAVYLCASSLKAGQAYNEQFFGPGTRLTVL.

The chain is built from TRBV5-4 and TRBJ1-1; the D gene is possibly TRBD1 (6 bases). Trimming took 5 bases from V and 3 from J, leaving 20 bases between them. Germline V gene lookup returns CDR1 SGHNT and CDR2 YYREEE (reference sequence). The CDR3 extends over 16 amino acids. The CDR3 loop is CASSLGGGRLDTEAFF. In DNA, the CDR3 is TGTGCCAGCAGTTTAGGGGGGGGGCGCCTGGACACTGAAGCTTTCTTT.

The V and J genes are TRBV2 and TRBJ1-2, with 10 bases identical to TRBD1. The CDR3 is made up of 13 amino acids. With V trimmed by 7 bases and J by 7 bases, 6 bases remained unmatched. Per germline, CDR1 SNHLY and CDR2 FYNNEI. CDR3: CASTLTGGTGYTF. CDR3 DNA sequence: TGTGCCAGCACCTTGACAGGGGGCACTGGCTACACCTTC.

This sequence joins TRBV29-1 and TRBJ1-1; D gene unclear. The germline V and J ends were trimmed by 6 bases and 1 base, with 9 bases remaining between them. The CDR3 is 12 amino acids. CDR1 and CDR2 from the germline V gene are SQVTM and ANQGSEA. The CDR3 sequence: CSVRHPNTEAFF. The CDR3 coding sequence is TGCAGCGTAAGACATCCGAACACTGAAGCTTTCTTT.

The chain's CDR3 is CASSRLAPSYNEQFF. The CDR3 nucleotides are TGTGCCAGCAGCCGACTAGCGCCTTCCTACAATGAGCAGTTCTTC. V is TRBV6-2 or TRBV6-3 and J is TRBJ2-1; TRBD2 aligns across 8 bases. The CDR3 contains 15 residues. Germline CDR1 MNHEY, CDR2 SVGEGT. J lost 1 base, V lost 6 bases, and 5 bases had no gene match.

This chain connects TRBV7-3 to TRBJ2-5; D is unresolved. The germline V gene has CDR1 SGHTA and CDR2 FQGTGA. The CDR3 loop spans 13 amino acids. Trimming left V 5 bases short and J 5 bases short, with 12 bases between. The CDR3 DNA sequence: TGTGCCAGCAGCCAAGGGCCAAGGGAGACCCAGTACTTC. This gives the protein CASSQGPRETQYF.

The V gene is TRBV7-8, the J gene TRBJ2-3, with TRBD2 identical over 10 bases. J lost 1 base, V lost 3 bases, and 4 bases had no gene match. The CDR3 runs to 16 residues. Germline-derived CDR1 and CDR2 are SGHVS and FQNEAQ. CDR3 residues: CASSLQRGGGTDTQYF. The CDR3 region has the DNA TGTGCCAGCAGCTTGCAGCGGGGGGGCGGCACAGATACGCAGTATTTT.

This clone was seen only once. The chain carries TRBV10-2 and TRBJ2-2; no reliable D call. The CDR3 is 14 residues long. Germline V gives CDR1 WSHSY, CDR2 SAAADI. Trimming left V 3 bases short and J 1 base short, with 6 bases between. In DNA, the CDR3 is TGCGCCAGCAGTGAATGGGGGAACACCGGGGAGCTGTTTTTT. Its translation: CASSEWGNTGELFF.

CDR3 sequence: CASSPQTRTGEGYTF. CDR3 sequence (DNA): TGTGCCAGCAGTCCCCAAACACGGACAGGGGAAGGCTACACCTTC. V usage is TRBV27 and J usage is TRBJ1-2; TRBD1 agrees at 9 bases. CDR3 length: 15 amino acids. V lost 5 bases to trimming and J lost 8 bases; unmatched junction nucleotides: 12. CDR1 is MNHEY, CDR2 SMNVEV, per germline (reference sequence).

V gene TRBV19 combines with J gene TRBJ1-1; 8 bases align to TRBD1. The CDR3 has 15 amino acids. The V gene's germline CDR1 is LNHDA and CDR2 SQIVND (reference sequence). Trimming removed 8 bases from V and 2 bases from J; junction bases left unmatched: 10. This CDR3 is CASSWRTGLNTEAFF. The CDR3 region has the DNA TGTGCCAGTTCTTGGCGGACAGGGCTAAACACTGAAGCTTTCTTT.

The chain combines TRBV6-5 with TRBJ2-2; D perhaps matches TRBD2 (6 bases). CDR3 size: 14 residues. Trimming left V 2 bases short and J 4 bases short, with 8 bases between. Germline V lookup: CDR1 MNHEY, CDR2 SVGAGI. This CDR3 is CASSYLGGTGELFF. The CDR3 DNA reads as TGTGCCAGCAGTTACCTCGGGGGCACCGGGGAGCTGTTTTTT.

This rearrangement joins TRBV6-5 to TRBJ1-6, with D possibly being TRBD1 (6 bases). The germline V gene encodes CDR1 MNHEY and CDR2 SVGAGI. The V end lost 4 bases, the J end lost 7 bases, and 17 bases lay between the germline ends. The CDR3 is 16 amino acids. CDR3 residues: CASSSRGGQDNSPLHF. CDR3 DNA sequence: TGTGCCAGCAGTTCCAGAGGGGGACAAGACAATTCACCCCTCCACTTT.